Below, 24 T cell receptor beta chains from the same sample are listed, as sequenced in a study of T-cell reconstitution after alpha-beta-depleted transplantation in children. Preparation of the TCRbeta library was carried out with unique molecular identifiers. From the PCR reads, TCRdb called clonotypes with MiXCR, one entry per CDR3 protein. The repertoire has 700,000 to 950,000 distinct CDR3 sequences, less than 20% of them found once; the top ten carry roughly 4.8%. The sequencing here drew on PBMCs, mostly from graft donor cells, taken 360 days after TCRalphabeta/CD19-depleted stem cell transplant. The receptors here all came from a male patient between 10 and 17 years old who had a stem cell transplant for acute lymphoblastic leukemia, so the T cells may come from the graft donor.

The J gene is TRBJ1-2, the V gene TRBV5-1; D gene ambiguous. The germline gives CDR1 SGHRS, CDR2 YFSETQ. The CDR3 has 13 residues. V dropped 4 bases and J dropped 7 bases, with 14 bases sitting between them. CDR3 in amino acids: CASSLGLSRGYTF. The CDR3 nucleotides read TGCGCCAGCAGCCTAGGCCTTAGCCGTGGCTACACCTTC. Variable domain in full (rest from reference TRBV5-1 and TRBJ1-2): KAGVTQTPRYLIKTRGQQVTLSCSPISGHRSVSWYQQTPGQGLQFLFEYFSETQRNKGNFPGRFSGRQFSNSRSEMNVSTLELGDSALYLCASSLGLSRGYTFGSGTRLTVV.

A few counts support this clonotype. The V and J genes are TRBV7-2 and TRBJ2-2; 8 bases align to TRBD2. Losses at the gene ends were 0 bases for V and 5 bases for J; bases not matched to a gene: 5. The CDR3 is made up of 16 amino acids. Germline assignment: CDR1 SGHTA and CDR2 FQGNSA. CDR3: CASSLARSGRTGELFF. CDR3 DNA sequence: TGTGCCAGCAGCTTAGCGCGGAGCGGGAGAACCGGGGAGCTGTTTTTT.

The chain links TRBV20-1 to TRBJ1-5; D not resolved. Germline CDR1 DFQATT, CDR2 SNEGSKA (reference sequence). V was cut by 2 bases and J by 7 bases, with 9 bases left in between. The CDR3 loop spans 12 amino acids. CDR3 protein: CSARKGTQPQHF. The CDR3 DNA reads as TGCAGTGCTAGAAAGGGTACGCAGCCCCAGCATTTT.

The V gene is TRBV7-9, the J gene TRBJ2-3, with D perhaps TRBD2 (5 bases). V lost 6 bases to trimming and J lost 1 base, with 11 bases between them. This CDR3 spans 14 amino acids. Germline CDR1 SEHNR, CDR2 FQNEAQ (reference sequence). CDR3 DNA sequence: TGTGCCAGCAGTTTACTAGTTGGCACAGATACGCAGTATTTT. This codes for CASSLLVGTDTQYF.

This clonotype was found many times. The chain carries TRBV20-1 and TRBJ1-1; D uncertain. The CDR3 contains 15 residues. Deletions cut 1 base from V and 4 bases from J, with 16 bases between. Germline loops: CDR1 DFQATT, CDR2 SNEGSKA (reference sequence). CDR3 protein: CSARVARGRSTEAFF. DNA for the CDR3: TGCAGTGCTAGAGTGGCGCGAGGGAGAAGCACTGAAGCTTTCTTT.

This clonotype was picked up many times. The J gene is TRBJ2-7, the V gene TRBV5-1; TRBD2 matches 12 bases. The germline gives CDR1 SGHRS, CDR2 YFSETQ. The CDR3 is 15 residues long. The ends lost 3 bases at V and 5 bases at J; junction bases unmatched: 6. CDR3 bases: TGCGCCAGCAGCTCGACTAGCGGGAGTCCCCACGAGCAGTACTTC. The encoded protein is CASSSTSGSPHEQYF. The full variable domain, completed using reference TRBV5-1 and TRBJ2-7, is KAGVTQTPRYLIKTRGQQVTLSCSPISGHRSVSWYQQTPGQGLQFLFEYFSETQRNKGNFPGRFSGRQFSNSRSEMNVSTLELGDSALYLCASSSTSGSPHEQYFGPGTRLTVT.

The V gene is TRBV27, the J gene TRBJ2-7, with D perhaps TRBD2 (5 bases). This CDR3 has 14 residues. Trimming shortened V by 1 base and J by 2 bases, and 9 bases separated the two germline ends. Germline V gene lookup returns CDR1 MNHEY and CDR2 SMNVEV (reference sequence). The CDR3 bases are TGTGCCAGCAGTTTATATGCGGGTGCCTACGAGCAGTACTTC. It yields the protein CASSLYAGAYEQYF.

This clonotype was seen a handful of times. The rearrangement uses TRBV5-1 and TRBJ2-3, with D tentatively TRBD1 (5 bases). Trimming shortened V by 1 base and J by 8 bases, and 11 bases separated the two germline ends. CDR1 is SGHRS, CDR2 YFSETQ, per germline. The CDR3 loop spans 13 amino acids. DNA of the CDR3: TGCGCCAGCAGCTTGACAGTTCAGGGTACGCAGTATTTT. This encodes CASSLTVQGTQYF.

Ten or more counts support this clonotype. The chain links TRBV18 to TRBJ1-5, with unresolved D. The V end was cut by 3 bases, the J end by 0 bases, with 6 bases between. CDR1 KGHSH and CDR2 LQKENI come from the germline V gene. This CDR3 comprises 14 residues. CDR3 DNA: TGTGCCAGCTCACCCGACCATAGCAATCAGCCCCAGCATTTT. This sequence encodes CASSPDHSNQPQHF.

In its sample, this clonotype was seen many times. This rearrangement joins TRBV3-1 to TRBJ2-1; TRBD2 matches at 7 bases. In germline, CDR1 is LGHDT, CDR2 YNNKEL (reference sequence). The CDR3 totals 15 residues. J gave up 5 bases and V 1 base, and 5 bases lay outside the gene matches. CDR3 in DNA: TGTGCCAGCAGCCAAGTCGGACTAGTCGACAATGAGCAGTTCTTC. This codes for CASSQVGLVDNEQFF.

There are a few counts of this clonotype. This chain joins TRBV5-1 and TRBJ2-7, with TRBD2 as a possible D gene (5 bases). The CDR3 sequence is 13 residues long. Deletions cut 1 base from V and 2 bases from J, with 7 bases between. Germline V gene sequence: CDR1 SGHRS, CDR2 YFSETQ. CDR3 protein: CASSLTEAYEQYF. The CDR3 coding sequence is TGCGCCAGCAGCTTGACGGAGGCCTACGAGCAGTACTTC.

This clonotype has just one count. The chain employs TRBV10-3 and TRBJ2-7, with D perhaps matching TRBD2 (5 bases). Germline lookup yields CDR1 ENHRY and CDR2 SYGVKD. Trimming left V 0 bases short and J 4 bases short, with 16 bases between. This CDR3 spans 16 amino acids. The CDR3 is CAISESGRTGRYEQYF. CDR3 DNA: TGTGCCATCAGTGAGTCAGGAAGGACTGGCCGGTACGAGCAGTACTTC.

This clonotype was detected many times. The chain uses TRBV20-1 and TRBJ2-7, with D perhaps matching TRBD1 or TRBD2 (5 bases each). The CDR3 runs 13 residues. Germline CDR1 is DFQATT and CDR2 is SNEGSKA (reference sequence). V was cut by 7 bases and J by 3 bases, with 16 bases left in between. This chain's CDR3 is CSVITGRGYEQYF. CDR3 DNA sequence: TGCAGTGTCATAACGGGACGGGGCTACGAGCAGTACTTC.

The rearrangement uses TRBV5-6 and TRBJ2-2; 7 bases match TRBD2. Germline trimming cut 2 bases from V and 8 bases from J; bases unmatched to any gene: 24. Per the germline V gene, CDR1 is SGHDT and CDR2 is YYEEEE. This CDR3 contains 20 residues. DNA of the CDR3: TGTGCCAGCAGCTTCGTGGTCCGGCGGGGGTCCTTTCAGAAAAGAGGGGAGCTGTTTTTT. This translates into CASSFVVRRGSFQKRGELFF.

At least ten counts were recorded for this clonotype. The CDR3 nucleotides are TGCAGCGTTGAAGATCTGGCCGGAAATGAGCAGTTCTTC. Encoded protein: CSVEDLAGNEQFF. The chain uses TRBV29-1 and TRBJ2-1; D not certain. The CDR3 consists of 13 residues. Per germline, CDR1 SQVTM and CDR2 ANQGSEA. V gave up 0 bases and J gave up 7 bases, with 10 bases separating them.

This clonotype has just a few counts. This sequence joins TRBV12-3 or TRBV12-4 and TRBJ2-2; 7 bases line up with TRBD2. The CDR3 sequence is 17 residues long. After removal of 3 bases from V and 6 bases from J, the junction contained 13 bases not matched to a gene. The CDR3 protein is CASSFMWLAEYAGELFF. In DNA form, the CDR3 reads TGTGCCAGCAGTTTTATGTGGCTAGCGGAATACGCCGGGGAGCTGTTTTTT.

V is TRBV18 and J is TRBJ2-7; 10 nucleotides agree with TRBD1. The CDR3 totals 16 residues. Trimming at V came to 5 bases and at J to 4 bases, leaving 11 bases not matched to a gene. Germline CDR1 and CDR2: KGHSH and LQKENI. The CDR3 nucleotides read TGTGCCAGCTCAACCGCCGGGACAGGGGTTCGGTACGAGCAGTACTTC. Amino acids: CASSTAGTGVRYEQYF.

V and J are TRBV12-3 or TRBV12-4 and TRBJ2-4, with 8 bases matching TRBD1. Losses at the gene ends were 7 bases for V and 1 base for J; bases not matched to a gene: 3. This CDR3 comprises 14 residues. In nucleotides, the CDR3 is TGTGCCAGCACCCGGGACAGGGCCAAAAACATTCAGTACTTC. This sequence encodes CASTRDRAKNIQYF.

V gene TRBV14 combines with J gene TRBJ2-2; D possibly matches TRBD1 or TRBD2 (5 bases each). The CDR3 runs to 14 residues. The V end lost 5 bases, the J end lost 5 bases, and 12 bases lay between the germline ends. Germline V gene data show CDR1 as SGHDN and CDR2 as FVKESK. The CDR3 sequence is CASSGTDRTGELFF. The CDR3 DNA follows: TGTGCCAGCAGCGGGACGGATCGGACCGGGGAGCTGTTTTTT.

This clonotype occurred a few times. The chain has TRBV25-1 and TRBJ1-1; 10 bases match TRBD1. J was trimmed by 11 bases and V by 8 bases; bases with no gene match: 5. The CDR3 runs to 11 residues. The V gene's germline CDR1 is MGHDK and CDR2 SYGVNS. CDR3 sequence: CASGQGGSAFF. The CDR3 nucleotides are TGTGCCAGCGGACAGGGGGGTAGTGCTTTCTTT.

This clonotype was observed a handful of times. The V gene is TRBV19, the J gene TRBJ2-5; a possible D gene is TRBD2 (5 bases). Germline V gene data show CDR1 as LNHDA and CDR2 as SQIVND (reference sequence). Trimming left V 6 bases short and J 1 base short, with 12 bases between. This CDR3 has 14 residues. The DNA for the CDR3 is TGTGCCAGTAGCTGGCGGGCCCTCCAAGAGACCCAGTACTTC. It is translated as CASSWRALQETQYF.

The chain has TRBV5-1 and TRBJ1-1; TRBD1 matches at 12 bases. After removal of 0 bases from V and 7 bases from J, the junction contained 10 bases not matched to a gene. The CDR3 covers 17 residues. Germline V lookup: CDR1 SGHRS, CDR2 YFSETQ. The DNA for the CDR3 is TGCGCCAGCAGCTTGGTGGGACAGGGGGCGCGAGGAAATGAAGCTTTCTTT. This gives the protein CASSLVGQGARGNEAFF.

The chain links TRBV12-3 or TRBV12-4 to TRBJ2-5, with D perhaps matching TRBD2 (7 bases). The length of the CDR3 is 12 residues. Trimming removed 3 bases at V and 9 bases at J, with 11 bases between. CDR3 region: CASSFRGGAQYF. The DNA of the CDR3 is TGTGCCAGCAGTTTCAGAGGGGGGGCCCAGTACTTC.

The CDR3 DNA reads TGCGCCAGCAGCTTGGTCGCGGATGGGGCAGATACGCAGTATTTT. This sequence encodes CASSLVADGADTQYF. The J gene is TRBJ2-3, the V gene TRBV5-1; D not certain. Germline V gene lookup returns CDR1 SGHRS and CDR2 YFSETQ. V was cut by 0 bases and J by 4 bases, with 12 bases left in between. The CDR3 is 15 residues long.